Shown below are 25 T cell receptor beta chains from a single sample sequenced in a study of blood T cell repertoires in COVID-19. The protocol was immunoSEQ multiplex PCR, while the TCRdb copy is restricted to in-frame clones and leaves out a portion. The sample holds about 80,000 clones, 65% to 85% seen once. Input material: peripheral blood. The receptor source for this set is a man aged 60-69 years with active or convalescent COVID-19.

The CDR3 DNA follows: TGTGCCAGCAGCCAAGATTACAGTTCACCCCTCCACTTT. Translating it yields CASSQDYSSPLHF. This rearrangement joins TRBV4-2 to TRBJ1-6, with D unresolved. Germline V gives CDR1 LGHNA, CDR2 YNFKEQ. V was clipped by 0 bases and J by 9 bases, with 6 bases between them. CDR3 length: 13 amino acids.

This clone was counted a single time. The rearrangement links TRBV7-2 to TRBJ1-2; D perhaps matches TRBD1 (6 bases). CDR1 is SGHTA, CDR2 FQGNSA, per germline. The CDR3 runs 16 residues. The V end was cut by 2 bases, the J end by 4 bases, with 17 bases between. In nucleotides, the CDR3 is TGTGCCAGCAGCTTAACGTTCGACAGGACACCCTATGGCTACACCTTC. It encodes CASSLTFDRTPYGYTF.

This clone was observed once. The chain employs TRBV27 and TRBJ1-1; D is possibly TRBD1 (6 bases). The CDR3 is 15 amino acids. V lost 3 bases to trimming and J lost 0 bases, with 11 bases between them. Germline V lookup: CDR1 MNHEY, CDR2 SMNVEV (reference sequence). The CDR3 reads CASSLGRGMNTEAFF. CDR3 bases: TGTGCCAGCAGTTTGGGCAGGGGAATGAACACTGAAGCTTTCTTT.

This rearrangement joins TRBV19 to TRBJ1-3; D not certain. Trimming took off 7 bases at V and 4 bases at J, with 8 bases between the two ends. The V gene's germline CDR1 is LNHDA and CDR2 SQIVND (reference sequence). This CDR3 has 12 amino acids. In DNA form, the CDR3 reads TGTGCCAGTAATTTCAGAGGAAACACCATATATTTT. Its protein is CASNFRGNTIYF.

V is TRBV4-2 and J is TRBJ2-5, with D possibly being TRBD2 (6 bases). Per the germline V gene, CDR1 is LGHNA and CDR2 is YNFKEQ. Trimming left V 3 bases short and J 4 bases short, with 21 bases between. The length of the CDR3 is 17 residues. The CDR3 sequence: CASSHFEDPAGGETQYF. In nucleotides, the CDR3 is TGTGCCAGCAGCCACTTCGAAGACCCGGCCGGGGGAGAGACCCAGTACTTC.

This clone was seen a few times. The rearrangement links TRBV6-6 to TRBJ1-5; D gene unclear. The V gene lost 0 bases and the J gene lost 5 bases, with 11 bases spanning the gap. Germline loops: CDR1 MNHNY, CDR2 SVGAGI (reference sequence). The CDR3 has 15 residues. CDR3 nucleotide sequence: TGTGCCAGCAGTTACTCAAGAGGGAACGATCAGCCCCAGCATTTT. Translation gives CASSYSRGNDQPQHF.

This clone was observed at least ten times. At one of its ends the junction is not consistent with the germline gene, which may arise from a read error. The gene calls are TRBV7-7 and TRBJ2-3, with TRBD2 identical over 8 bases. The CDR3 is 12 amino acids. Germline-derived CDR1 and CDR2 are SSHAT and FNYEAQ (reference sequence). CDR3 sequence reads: CASSPGGDTQYF. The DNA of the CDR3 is TGTGCTAGCAGCCCGGGGGGGGATACGCAGTATTTT.

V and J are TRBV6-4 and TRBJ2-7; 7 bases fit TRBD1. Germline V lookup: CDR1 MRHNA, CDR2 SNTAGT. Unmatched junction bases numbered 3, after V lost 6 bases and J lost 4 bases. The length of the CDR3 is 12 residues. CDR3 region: CASSGTAYEQYF. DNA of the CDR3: TGTGCCAGCAGCGGGACAGCATACGAGCAGTACTTC.

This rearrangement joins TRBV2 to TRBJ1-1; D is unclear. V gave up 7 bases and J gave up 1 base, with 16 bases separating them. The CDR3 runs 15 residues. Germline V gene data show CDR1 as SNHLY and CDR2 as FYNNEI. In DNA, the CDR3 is TGTGCCAGCACCGAGGATGAGGGAGCGAACACTGAAGCTTTCTTT. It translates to CASTEDEGANTEAFF.

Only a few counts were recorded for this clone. CDR3 amino acids: CASSLVGGRTGNTIYF. The DNA of the CDR3 is TGCGCCAGCAGCTTGGTTGGGGGGAGGACTGGAAACACCATATATTTT. This sequence joins TRBV5-1 and TRBJ1-3, with a weak D call TRBD1 (5 bases). Between the trimmed V and J ends, which lost 0 bases and 2 bases, there was a span of 12 bases. CDR3 length: 16 residues. The germline CDR1 and CDR2 sequences are SGHRS and YFSETQ. The full variable domain, rest sourced from reference TRBV5-1 and TRBJ1-3, is KAGVTQTPRYLIKTRGQQVTLSCSPISGHRSVSWYQQTPGQGLQFLFEYFSETQRNKGNFPGRFSGRQFSNSRSEMNVSTLELGDSALYLCASSLVGGRTGNTIYFGEGSWLTVV.

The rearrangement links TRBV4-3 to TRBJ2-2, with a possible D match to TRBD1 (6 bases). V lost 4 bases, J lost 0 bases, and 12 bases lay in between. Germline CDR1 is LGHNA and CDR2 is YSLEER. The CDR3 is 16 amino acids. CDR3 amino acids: CASSLYRESNTGELFF. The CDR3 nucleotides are TGCGCCAGCAGCCTATACAGGGAGTCGAACACCGGGGAGCTGTTTTTT.

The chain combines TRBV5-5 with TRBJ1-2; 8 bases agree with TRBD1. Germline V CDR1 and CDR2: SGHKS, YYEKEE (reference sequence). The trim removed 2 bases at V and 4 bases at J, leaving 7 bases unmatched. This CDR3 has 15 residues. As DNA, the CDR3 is TGTGCCAGCAGCTTAAACCGGGACAGGACCTATGGCTACACCTTC. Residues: CASSLNRDRTYGYTF.

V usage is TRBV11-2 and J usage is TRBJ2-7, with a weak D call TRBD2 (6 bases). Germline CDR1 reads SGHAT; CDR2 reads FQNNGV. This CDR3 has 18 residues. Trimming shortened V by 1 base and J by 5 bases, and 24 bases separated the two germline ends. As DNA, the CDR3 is TGTGCCAGCAGCTTAGGGGGTAGAGGGACCCGGCGGGACCACGAGCAGTACTTC. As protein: CASSLGGRGTRRDHEQYF.

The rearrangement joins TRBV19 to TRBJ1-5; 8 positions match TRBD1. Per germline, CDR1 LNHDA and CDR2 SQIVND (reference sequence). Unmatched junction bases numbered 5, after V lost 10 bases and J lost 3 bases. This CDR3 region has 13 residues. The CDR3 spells CATSDRANQPQHF. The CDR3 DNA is TGTGCCACTTCGGACAGGGCCAATCAGCCCCAGCATTTT.

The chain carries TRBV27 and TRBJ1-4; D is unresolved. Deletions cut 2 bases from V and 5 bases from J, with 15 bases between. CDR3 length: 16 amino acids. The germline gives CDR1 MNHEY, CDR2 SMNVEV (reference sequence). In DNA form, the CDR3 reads TGTGCCAGCAGTTTAAGGAGGGCAGATCAAAATGAAAAACTGTTTTTT. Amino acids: CASSLRRADQNEKLFF.

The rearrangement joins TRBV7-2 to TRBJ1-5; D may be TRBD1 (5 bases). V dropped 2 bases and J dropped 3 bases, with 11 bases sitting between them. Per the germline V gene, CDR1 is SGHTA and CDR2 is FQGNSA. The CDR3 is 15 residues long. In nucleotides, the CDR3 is TGTGCCAGCAGCTTAAGTCAGGGAAACAATCAGCCCCAGCATTTT. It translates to CASSLSQGNNQPQHF.

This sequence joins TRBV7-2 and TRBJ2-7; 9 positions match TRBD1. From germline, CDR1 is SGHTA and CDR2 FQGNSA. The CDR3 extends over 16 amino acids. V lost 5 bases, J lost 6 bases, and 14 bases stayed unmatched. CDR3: CASSDVPGQGIGEQYF. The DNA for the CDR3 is TGTGCCAGCAGCGACGTCCCCGGACAGGGGATCGGCGAGCAGTACTTC.

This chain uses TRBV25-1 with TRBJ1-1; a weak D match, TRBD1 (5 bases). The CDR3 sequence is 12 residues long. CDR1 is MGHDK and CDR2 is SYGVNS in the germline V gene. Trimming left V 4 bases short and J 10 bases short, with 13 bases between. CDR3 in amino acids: CASSGYGRGAFF. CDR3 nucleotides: TGTGCCAGCAGTGGATATGGAAGGGGAGCTTTCTTT.

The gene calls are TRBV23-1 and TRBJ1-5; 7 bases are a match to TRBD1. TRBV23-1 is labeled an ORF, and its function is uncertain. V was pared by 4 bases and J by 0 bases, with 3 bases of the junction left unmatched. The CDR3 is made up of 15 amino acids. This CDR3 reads CASSPQGYSNQPQHF. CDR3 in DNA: TGCGCCAGCAGTCCACAGGGGTATAGCAATCAGCCCCAGCATTTT.

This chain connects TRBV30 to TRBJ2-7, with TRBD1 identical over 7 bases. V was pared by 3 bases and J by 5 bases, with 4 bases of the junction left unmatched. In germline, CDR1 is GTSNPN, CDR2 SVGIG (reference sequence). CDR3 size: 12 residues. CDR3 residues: CAWSLQGNEQYF. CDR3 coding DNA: TGTGCCTGGAGCCTACAGGGGAACGAGCAGTACTTC. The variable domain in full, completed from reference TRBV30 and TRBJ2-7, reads SQTIHQWPATLVQPVGSPLSLECTVEGTSNPNLYWYRQAAGRGLQLLFYSVGIGQISSEVPQNLSASRPQDRQFILSSKKLLLSDSGFYLCAWSLQGNEQYFGPGTRLTVT.

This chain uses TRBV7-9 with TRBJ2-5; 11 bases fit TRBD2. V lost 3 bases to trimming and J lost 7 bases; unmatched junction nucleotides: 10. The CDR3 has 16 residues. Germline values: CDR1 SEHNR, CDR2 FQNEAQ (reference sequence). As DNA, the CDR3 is TGTGCCAGCAGCTTTAGCGGGGGGGCCACTTTGGTGACCCAGTACTTC. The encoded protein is CASSFSGGATLVTQYF.

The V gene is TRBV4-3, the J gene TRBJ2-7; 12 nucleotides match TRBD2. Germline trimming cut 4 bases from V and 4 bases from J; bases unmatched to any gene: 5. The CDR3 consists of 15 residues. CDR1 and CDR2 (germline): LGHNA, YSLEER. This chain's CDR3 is CASSPSSGGAYEQYF. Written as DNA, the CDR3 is TGCGCCAGCAGCCCGTCTAGCGGGGGGGCTTACGAGCAGTACTTC.

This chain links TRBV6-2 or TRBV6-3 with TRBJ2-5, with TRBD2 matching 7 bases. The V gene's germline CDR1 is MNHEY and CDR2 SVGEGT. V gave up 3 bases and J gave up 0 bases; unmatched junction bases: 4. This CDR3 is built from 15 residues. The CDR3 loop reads CASSYMAGDQETQYF. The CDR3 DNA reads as TGTGCCAGCAGTTATATGGCGGGGGACCAAGAGACCCAGTACTTC.

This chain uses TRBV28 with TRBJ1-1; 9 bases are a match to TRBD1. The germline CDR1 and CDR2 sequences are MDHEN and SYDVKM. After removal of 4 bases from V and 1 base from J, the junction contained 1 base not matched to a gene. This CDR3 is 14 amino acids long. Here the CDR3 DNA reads TGTGCCAGCAGTTCGGGACAGGGGAACACTGAAGCTTTCTTT. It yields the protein CASSSGQGNTEAFF.

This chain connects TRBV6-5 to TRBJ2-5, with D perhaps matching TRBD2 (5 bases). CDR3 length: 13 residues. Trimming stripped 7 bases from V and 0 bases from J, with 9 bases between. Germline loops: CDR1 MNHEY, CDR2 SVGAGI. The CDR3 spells CASTRRYQETQYF. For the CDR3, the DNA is TGTGCCAGCACGCGGAGGTACCAAGAGACCCAGTACTTC.